Following are 4 T cell receptor beta chains from one sample sequenced in a study of immune characterization of retroperitoneal liposarcoma. TCRdb fed the PCR reads into MiXCR, producing one record per CDR3 protein. Of roughly 9,300 distinct CDR3 sequences in the sample, roughly a third were seen once. Sequenced input: tumor tissue. The receptors derive from a male donor with retroperitoneal liposarcoma.

The CDR3 DNA reads as TGTGCCAGCCTACAGGGAACAACGAACACTGAAGCTTTCTTT. Protein sequence: CASLQGTTNTEAFF. The chain combines TRBV6-1 with TRBJ1-1; a possible D gene is TRBD1 (6 bases). This CDR3 is built from 14 residues. V was trimmed by 8 bases and J by 1 base, leaving 14 bases between them. CDR1 MNHNS and CDR2 SASEGT come from the germline V gene.

The chain couples TRBV11-3 to TRBJ2-3; 9 bases align to TRBD1. The J call is uncertain, as TRBJ2-1 better fits the DNA end. The CDR3 consists of 14 residues. Germline CDR1 and CDR2: SGHNT and YENEEA. CDR3 protein: CASSPTGGYNEQFF. The CDR3 DNA reads as TGTGCCAGCAGCCCGACAGGGGGGTACAATGAGCAGTTCTTC.

By sample share, this clonotype is medium-sized. The rearrangement joins TRBV7-2 to TRBJ2-3; 8 bases map to TRBD2. Germline trimming cut 2 bases from V and 6 bases from J; bases unmatched to any gene: 4. CDR3 length equals 14 residues. Germline V gene data show CDR1 as SGHTA and CDR2 as FQGNSA. The CDR3 here is CASSLWGLGDTQYF. The CDR3 nucleotides are TGTGCCAGCAGCTTATGGGGACTAGGTGATACGCAGTATTTT. The full variable domain, rest sourced from reference TRBV7-2 and TRBJ2-3, is GAGVSQSPSNKVTEKGKDVELRCDPISGHTALYWYRQSLGQGLEFLIYFQGNSAPDKSGLPSDRFSAERTGGSVSTLTIQRTQQEDSAVYLCASSLWGLGDTQYFGPGTRLTVL.

There are a few counts of this clonotype. The gene calls are TRBV6-5 and TRBJ2-5; no clear D gene. The J call may not be correct, given that the DNA end is closer to TRBJ2-7. The CDR3 covers 13 residues. Germline CDR1 MNHEY, CDR2 SVGAGI. This CDR3 is CASSTPTSYEQYF. The CDR3 DNA reads as TGTGCCAGCAGCACCCCGACCTCCTACGAGCAGTACTTC.